The 8 T cell receptor beta chains below all came from one sample that was sequenced in a study of regulatory T cells in long-lasting Graves disease (dated by TCRdb to the early 2020s). The time point label of this sample denotes: newly diagnosed GD, antithyroid drugs for less than 3 months. RNA was extracted from PBMCs in TRIzol for both TCR sequencing and RNA sequencing. The library was obtained by multiplex PCR. TCRdb shows the sequencer as Illumina HiSeq 4000. TCR beta libraries were built with iRepertoire HTBI primers and Arm-PCR amplification of CDR3 regions. In-frame beta chains were kept once TCRdb had trimmed the public reads at Q25 with fastp and called clones with MiXCR. All rows with the same CDR3 protein become a single entry with the most common DNA and genes. In all, the sample holds roughly 500,000 distinct CDR3 sequences, and roughly 13% of those were seen once. 10% of the sample is taken by the ten largest.

This same sample was also taken into another study, of T cells in Graves' hyperthyroidism and ophthalmopathy.

The specimen comprised peripheral blood mononuclear cells (PBMCs), sampled at new diagnosis, from a patient treated with antithyroid drugs. The receptors come from a man aged 25-40 years with Graves disease. Donor details come from another sample of the same person, matched by shared clones.

The V and J genes are TRBV6-2 or TRBV6-3 and TRBJ1-1; the D is unclear. Germline CDR1 reads MNHEY; CDR2 reads SVGEGT. The CDR3 spans 14 residues. Deletions cut 5 bases from V and 4 bases from J, with 14 bases between. DNA of the CDR3: TGTGCCAGCAGTGAAGCAAAGGAAGGCACTGAAGCTTTCTTT. Its translation is CASSEAKEGTEAFF.

This clonotype was detected ten times or more. The DNA for the CDR3 is TGTGCCAGCAGCGCCCACATCGGGTACGAGCAGTACTTC. Its protein product is CASSAHIGYEQYF. This sequence joins TRBV7-2 and TRBJ2-7; D remains unclear. This CDR3 is built from 13 residues. Trimming stripped 5 bases from V and 4 bases from J, with 12 bases between. The germline V gene has CDR1 SGHTA and CDR2 FQGNSA.

This clonotype was picked up many times. The chain has TRBV29-1 and TRBJ1-1; D gene uncertain. The CDR3 is 12 amino acids. With 4 bases removed from V and 4 bases from J, the gap between germline ends came to 10 bases. Germline V gives CDR1 SQVTM, CDR2 ANQGSEA. The CDR3 region is CSVGVGSTEAFF. CDR3 sequence (DNA): TGCAGCGTTGGAGTTGGGAGCACTGAAGCTTTCTTT.

The chain uses TRBV19 and TRBJ2-3; D is perhaps TRBD2 (6 bases). Trimming removed 10 bases at V and 6 bases at J, with 14 bases between. Looked up from germline, CDR1 is LNHDA and CDR2 is SQIVND (reference sequence). The CDR3 is 12 amino acids. For the CDR3, the DNA is TGTGCCATCCGGGACTCAGAGGATACGCAGTATTTT. The encoded protein is CAIRDSEDTQYF.

The chain couples TRBV12-3 or TRBV12-4 to TRBJ2-5, with 10 positions matching TRBD2. The CDR3 has 14 residues. J was trimmed by 5 bases and V by 8 bases; bases with no gene match: 8. This CDR3 is CASLGASGSETQYF. DNA of the CDR3: TGTGCCAGCCTCGGGGCTAGCGGGAGTGAGACCCAGTACTTC.

This clonotype was counted many times. This sequence joins TRBV13 and TRBJ1-1; TRBD1 is a possible D gene (6 bases). V was cut by 3 bases and J by 5 bases, with 13 bases left in between. The V gene's germline CDR1 is PRHDT and CDR2 FYEKMQ (reference sequence). This CDR3 contains 14 residues. The chain's CDR3 is CASSFNGGGTEAFF. CDR3 DNA sequence: TGTGCCAGCAGCTTTAATGGGGGCGGAACTGAAGCTTTCTTT.

About this clonotype itself: This may be a read error, as it is one base from a much larger clone. This chain connects TRBV6-1 to TRBJ2-3; 12 bases line up with TRBD2. Germline CDR1 reads MNHNS; CDR2 reads SASEGT. The CDR3 covers 14 residues. V was pared by 6 bases and J by 4 bases, with 2 bases of the junction left unmatched. Here the CDR3 DNA reads TGTGCCAGCAGGAGACTAGCGGGAGCAGATACGCAGTATTTT. Its protein product is CASRRLAGADTQYF.

The gene calls are TRBV5-4 and TRBJ2-2, with 9 bases lining up with TRBD2. CDR1 and CDR2 (germline): SGHNT, YYREEE (reference sequence). V dropped 6 bases and J dropped 5; count of bases not matched to a gene: 11. The CDR3 has 16 amino acids. The CDR3 DNA reads as TGTGCCAGCACCTCTGGGCGCCTAGCGGGAACCGGGGAGCTGTTTTTT. As protein: CASTSGRLAGTGELFF.